A single TCR beta chain is shown here with its context. The antigen remains unidentified. V gave up 1 base and J gave up 9 bases; unmatched junction bases: 7. This CDR3 region has 15 residues. Looked up from germline, CDR1 is SGHDN and CDR2 is FVKESK. The data derive from a study of T cell repertoires in cytomegalovirus infection. As for the study in general: Shared public TCR beta signatures pointed to both CMV infection and a matching HLA type.

TCRdb recomputed calls from the reads with MiXCR, one row per CDR3 protein. Of 680,000 or so distinct CDR3 sequences in the sample, around 35% were seen once. Study results and caveats: There were HLA-C-restricted CMV-specific TCR beta clonotypes dominating the ex vivo response.

The genes are TRBV14 and TRBJ2-7; 12 bases align to TRBD2. This TCR was recovered from a human donor in good health (CMV status not recorded). Some clones in this sample may be carry-over from other donors' samples. Source: cultured PBMCs, taken from culture after CMV antigen stimulation. In DNA form, the CDR3 reads TGTGCCAGCAGCCAAGTGACTAGCGGGAGTTCTGGGCAGTACTTC. Protein: CASSQVTSGSSGQYF.